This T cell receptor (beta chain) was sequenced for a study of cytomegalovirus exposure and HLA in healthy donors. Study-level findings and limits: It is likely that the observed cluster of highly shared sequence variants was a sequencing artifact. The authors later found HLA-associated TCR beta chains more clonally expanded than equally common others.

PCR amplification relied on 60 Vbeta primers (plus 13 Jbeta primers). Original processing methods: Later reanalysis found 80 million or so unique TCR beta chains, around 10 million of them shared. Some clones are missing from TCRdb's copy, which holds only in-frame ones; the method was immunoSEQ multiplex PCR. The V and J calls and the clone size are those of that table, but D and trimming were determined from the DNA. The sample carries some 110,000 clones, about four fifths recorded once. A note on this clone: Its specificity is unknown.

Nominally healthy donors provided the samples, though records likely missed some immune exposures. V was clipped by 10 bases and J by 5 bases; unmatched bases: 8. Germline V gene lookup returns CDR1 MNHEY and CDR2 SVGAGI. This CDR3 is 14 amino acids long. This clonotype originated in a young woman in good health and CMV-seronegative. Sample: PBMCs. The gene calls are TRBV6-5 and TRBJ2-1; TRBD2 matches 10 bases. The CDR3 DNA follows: TGTGCCACCACTCCAGCGGGGGGGAACAATGAGCAGTTCTTC. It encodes CATTPAGGNNEQFF.